The 20 T cell receptor beta chains below were found in one sample sequenced in a study of memory CD4+ T cells and cytomegalovirus serostatus. Sequencing used immunoSEQ multiplex PCR; TCRdb keeps in-frame clones, though not all of them. This sample has 50,000 to 65,000 clones; roughly three quarters occur once, and the top ten carry nearly 0.9%. The sort gate was single viable CD3+CD4+CD8-CD45RO+ cells for memory CD4+ T cells. Sequencing was performed on memory CD4+ T cells from blood. The receptors come from an adult in good health and CMV-seronegative.

The chain carries TRBV5-1 and TRBJ1-5; D ambiguous. V shed 0 bases and J shed 2 bases, with 9 bases lying between them. CDR3 length: 15 residues. Germline V gives CDR1 SGHRS, CDR2 YFSETQ. CDR3 nucleotides: TGCGCCAGCAGCTTGGGTCCTGGGGGCAATCAGCCCCAGCATTTT. Amino acids: CASSLGPGGNQPQHF.

V and J are TRBV19 and TRBJ2-3; tentative D call: TRBD2 (5 bases). Germline V gene sequence: CDR1 LNHDA, CDR2 SQIVND (reference sequence). The CDR3 runs to 15 residues. Trimming pared 5 bases from V and 10 bases from J, leaving 22 bases between. CDR3 sequence (DNA): TGTGCCAGTAGTCCCCTCGGGGTGATAATTGAGGCGCAGTATTTT. It yields the protein CASSPLGVIIEAQYF.

This chain joins TRBV9 and TRBJ1-6; 9 bases are a match to TRBD1. Germline CDR1 reads SGDLS; CDR2 reads YYNGEE. J was trimmed by 7 bases and V by 3 bases; bases with no gene match: 5. The CDR3 loop spans 15 amino acids. In DNA, the CDR3 is TGTGCCAGCAGCGCCCGACAGGGGGAGAATTCACCCCTCCACTTT. Translating it yields CASSARQGENSPLHF.

This clone was detected only a few times. V gene TRBV29-1 combines with J gene TRBJ1-1; no definite D call. This CDR3 region has 13 residues. The V gene lost 2 bases and the J gene lost 1 base, with 8 bases spanning the gap. The germline gives CDR1 SQVTM, CDR2 ANQGSEA. The CDR3 region is CSVEKFGNTEAFF. As DNA, the CDR3 is TGCAGCGTTGAAAAGTTCGGGAACACTGAAGCTTTCTTT.

V and J are TRBV19 and TRBJ1-3; D not certain. The V gene's germline CDR1 is LNHDA and CDR2 SQIVND (reference sequence). CDR3 length: 13 residues. V was cut by 3 bases and J by 3 bases, with 6 bases left in between. This CDR3 reads CASSIAGGNTIYF. CDR3 sequence (DNA): TGTGCCAGTAGTATTGCGGGTGGAAACACCATATATTTT. Variable domain in full (rest from reference TRBV19 and TRBJ1-3): DGGITQSPKYLFRKEGQNVTLSCEQNLNHDAMYWYRQDPGQGLRLIYYSQIVNDFQKGDIAEGYSVSREKKESFPLTVTSAQKNPTAFYLCASSIAGGNTIYFGEGSWLTVV.

V is TRBV10-3 and J is TRBJ1-5; D perhaps matches TRBD1 (6 bases). There are 14 residues in the CDR3. From germline, CDR1 is ENHRY and CDR2 SYGVKD. The ends were cut back, 9 bases at V and 1 base at J, with 13 bases in the middle. The chain's CDR3 is CAIRGQGSNQPQHF. CDR3 nucleotide sequence: TGTGCCATTCGTGGGCAGGGGAGCAATCAGCCCCAGCATTTT.

The rearrangement joins TRBV6-5 to TRBJ1-1, with 8 bases that match TRBD1. This CDR3 has 15 residues. Germline V gives CDR1 MNHEY, CDR2 SVGAGI. The trim removed 5 bases at V and 1 base at J, leaving 6 bases unmatched. This chain's CDR3 is CASSVQGGANTEAFF. Written as DNA, the CDR3 is TGTGCCAGCAGTGTACAGGGGGGAGCGAACACTGAAGCTTTCTTT.

V usage is TRBV7-9 and J usage is TRBJ1-1; D perhaps matches TRBD1 (6 bases). The CDR3 extends over 15 amino acids. Trimming removed 1 base at V and 4 bases at J, with 13 bases between. Germline V CDR1 and CDR2: SEHNR, FQNEAQ (reference sequence). The DNA of the CDR3 is TGTGCCAGCAGCTTAGGCACGGGGGCGGTCACTGAAGCTTTCTTT. It is translated as CASSLGTGAVTEAFF. The full variable domain, its missing parts supplied by reference TRBV7-9 and TRBJ1-1, is DTGVSQNPRHKITKRGQNVTFRCDPISEHNRLYWYRQTLGQGPEFLTYFQNEAQLEKSRLLSDRFSAERPKGSFSTLEIQRTEQGDSAMYLCASSLGTGAVTEAFFGQGTRLTVV.

This clone was seen only a few times. The chain uses TRBV10-3 and TRBJ1-1, with TRBD1 matching over 7 bases. Germline assignment: CDR1 ENHRY and CDR2 SYGVKD. The CDR3 is made up of 14 amino acids. Trimming took 6 bases from V and 1 from J; bases not matched to a gene: 5. CDR3 nucleotide sequence: TGTGCCATCAGCCAGGGACAGCGGAACACTGAAGCTTTCTTT. Encoded protein: CAISQGQRNTEAFF.

This clone came up a few times. This chain links TRBV7-8 with TRBJ1-3, with D perhaps matching TRBD1 (6 bases). The V and J ends lost 5 bases and 4 bases respectively, with 9 bases between them. From germline, CDR1 is SGHVS and CDR2 FQNEAQ. The CDR3 has 13 amino acids. Here the CDR3 DNA reads TGTGCCAGCAGCCCGACAGGCGGAAACACCATATATTTT. It yields the protein CASSPTGGNTIYF.

The chain recombines TRBV30 with TRBJ2-5, with D perhaps matching TRBD2 (5 bases). The germline CDR1 and CDR2 sequences are GTSNPN and SVGIG (reference sequence). The CDR3 has 13 residues. V was pared by 0 bases and J by 4 bases, with 9 bases between. DNA for the CDR3: TGTGCCTGGAGTGTACGCCGGGGAGAGACCCAGTACTTC. Amino acids: CAWSVRRGETQYF. Full variable domain (outside the CDR3, taken from reference TRBV30 and TRBJ2-5): SQTIHQWPATLVQPVGSPLSLECTVEGTSNPNLYWYRQAAGRGLQLLFYSVGIGQISSEVPQNLSASRPQDRQFILSSKKLLLSDSGFYLCAWSVRRGETQYFGPGTRLLVL.

V is TRBV7-9 and J is TRBJ1-5; D not certain. CDR1 SEHNR and CDR2 FQNEAQ come from the germline V gene (reference sequence). The CDR3 loop spans 19 amino acids. V was pared by 1 base and J by 3 bases, with 22 bases between. CDR3 sequence reads: CASSLGLGAGVGNNQPQHF. The CDR3 DNA reads TGTGCCAGCAGCTTAGGGTTGGGTGCGGGAGTGGGAAACAATCAGCCCCAGCATTTT.

V and J are TRBV19 and TRBJ2-7; 10 bases agree with TRBD1. Germline values: CDR1 LNHDA, CDR2 SQIVND (reference sequence). The CDR3 is 15 amino acids. After removal of 8 bases from V and 2 bases from J, the junction contained 9 bases not matched to a gene. This CDR3 reads CASGTGTGVTYEQYF. The CDR3 coding sequence is TGTGCCAGTGGCACCGGGACAGGGGTTACCTACGAGCAGTACTTC.

The V and J genes are TRBV5-1 and TRBJ2-1; TRBD1 agrees at 8 bases. The CDR3 runs to 17 residues. The V gene's germline CDR1 is SGHRS and CDR2 YFSETQ. Losses at the gene ends were 4 bases for V and 6 bases for J; bases not matched to a gene: 15. The CDR3 protein is CASSTGQGNPSSNEQFF. The CDR3, as DNA: TGCGCCAGCAGCACCGGACAGGGCAACCCTAGTAGCAATGAGCAGTTCTTC.

V and J are TRBV4-1 and TRBJ1-2; D call uncertain. V lost 0 bases and J lost 7, with 15 bases in between. The CDR3 is 15 residues long. Germline V lookup: CDR1 MGHRA, CDR2 YSYEKL. DNA of the CDR3: TGCGCCAGCAGCCAAGAGATTAACACGCCGAGTGGCTACACCTTC. It yields the protein CASSQEINTPSGYTF.

The J gene is TRBJ2-5, the V gene TRBV7-9; D not resolved. Germline assignment: CDR1 SEHNR and CDR2 FQNEAQ (reference sequence). The CDR3 is made up of 12 amino acids. V shed 5 bases and J shed 4 bases, with 8 bases lying between them. The CDR3 bases are TGTGCCAGCAGCCGGGCAGTAGAGACCCAGTACTTC. It is translated as CASSRAVETQYF.

The V and J genes are TRBV30 and TRBJ1-2; D unclear. The CDR3 is made up of 12 amino acids. V lost 2 bases to trimming and J lost 6 bases, with 10 bases between them. CDR1 is GTSNPN, CDR2 SVGIG, per germline (reference sequence). The CDR3 here is CAWSRQIDGYTF. In DNA, the CDR3 is TGTGCCTGGAGTAGACAAATCGATGGCTACACCTTC.

This clone occurred a few times. The chain recombines TRBV5-4 with TRBJ2-3; 7 positions match TRBD2. V trimming: 5 bases; J trimming: 2 bases; junction bases outside the gene matches: 8. There are 15 residues in the CDR3. CDR1 and CDR2 (germline): SGHNT, YYREEE (reference sequence). In DNA, the CDR3 is TGTGCCAGCAGGATGGAGGGACTACTCACAGATACGCAGTATTTT. It translates to CASRMEGLLTDTQYF.

This clone was counted a single time. The gene calls are TRBV7-3 and TRBJ1-6, with no clear D. CDR1 and CDR2 from the germline V gene are SGHTA and FQGTGA. The CDR3 has 15 residues. The germline V and J ends were trimmed by 2 bases and 5 bases, with 10 bases remaining between them. CDR3 sequence: CASSLHPRNNSPLHF. For the CDR3, the DNA is TGTGCCAGCAGCTTACACCCCAGGAATAATTCACCCCTCCACTTT.

This clone was seen just once. The V and J genes are TRBV9 and TRBJ2-7; maybe TRBD1 (8 bases). The length of the CDR3 is 15 residues. Germline values: CDR1 SGDLS, CDR2 YYNGEE. The ends were cut back, 3 bases at V and 3 bases at J, with 16 bases in the middle. CDR3 in amino acids: CASSADRGGDYEQYF. CDR3 bases: TGTGCCAGCAGCGCCGACAGGGGAGGGGACTACGAGCAGTACTTC. Variable domain in full (rest from reference TRBV9 and TRBJ2-7): DSGVTQTPKHLITATGQRVTLRCSPRSGDLSVYWYQQSLDQGLQFLIQYYNGEERAKGNILERFSAQQFPDLHSELNLSSLELGDSALYFCASSADRGGDYEQYFGPGTRLTVT.